The clone carrying this T cell receptor (beta chain) is a singleton in its sample. This specimen belongs to a study of blood T cell repertoires in COVID-19. Turning to the study itself: T cells, B-cell-depleted T cells, or PBMCs provided the cDNA or gDNA that served as material.

Enrolled during active infection, Seattle patients were then followed longitudinally. Generated by immunoSEQ multiplex PCR, the TCRdb table keeps only in-frame clones and is missing some. Found here are under 250,000 clones, more than 70% of them singletons; the top ten hold 15% to 20%. Germline CDR1 reads SGHVS; CDR2 reads FQNEAQ. The V and J ends lost 4 bases and 4 bases, in that order; junction bases with no gene match: 5. CDR3 size: 15 residues. This chain uses TRBV7-8 with TRBJ2-1; 9 bases align to TRBD1. Sequences were obtained from peripheral blood. This TCR was sampled from a man aged 45-65 years with COVID-19, enrolled during active disease. The CDR3 DNA is TGTGCCAGCAGCTACCGGGACAGGGTGTACAATGAGCAGTTCTTC. This codes for CASSYRDRVYNEQFF.